The 12 T cell receptor beta chains below all came from one sample that was sequenced in a study of T cells in Graves' hyperthyroidism and ophthalmopathy. Amplification targeted TCR beta CDR3 regions from RNA transcripts. The TCR CDR3 first-round RT-PCR relied on the HTBI primer set. TCRdb reprocessed the multiplex PCR reads via MiXCR and lists one record per CDR3 protein. The sample lists 300,000 to 350,000 distinct CDR3 sequences; roughly 23% were seen once. The sample comprised blood. The receptors originated from a woman aged 45-60 years with Graves' hyperthyroidism.

This clonotype was detected many times. V usage is TRBV12-3 or TRBV12-4 and J usage is TRBJ2-5; TRBD1 might be the D (6 bases). The CDR3 has 15 residues. V lost 6 bases to trimming and J lost 5 bases, with 19 bases between them. CDR3 sequence: CASSVAGSRGETQYF. CDR3 DNA: TGTGCCAGCAGCGTGGCAGGGAGTAGGGGGGAGACCCAGTACTTC.

This clonotype appeared many times. The chain joins TRBV20-1 to TRBJ2-1; TRBD2 aligns across 11 bases. The CDR3 extends over 16 amino acids. Germline CDR1 DFQATT, CDR2 SNEGSKA (reference sequence). The V gene end was trimmed by 3 bases and the J gene end by 4 bases; junction bases not matched to a gene: 8. This CDR3 reads CSASALAGGDYNEQFF. The CDR3 coding sequence is TGCAGTGCTAGTGCTCTAGCGGGAGGAGATTACAATGAGCAGTTCTTC.

Ten or more counts support this clonotype. This rearrangement joins TRBV7-8 to TRBJ2-1; D unclear. Between the trimmed V and J ends, which lost 2 bases and 5 bases, there was a span of 7 bases. The CDR3 is made up of 13 amino acids. The germline V gene encodes CDR1 SGHVS and CDR2 FQNEAQ. The DNA of the CDR3 is TGTGCCAGCAGCTTAACGGTACACAATGAGCAGTTCTTC. Protein: CASSLTVHNEQFF.

This clonotype was observed at least ten times. The V gene is TRBV30, the J gene TRBJ1-5, with 7 nucleotides matching TRBD1. The CDR3 sequence is 15 residues long. V trimming: 3 bases; J trimming: 0 bases; junction bases outside the gene matches: 5. Germline values: CDR1 GTSNPN, CDR2 SVGIG (reference sequence). This chain's CDR3 is CAWSTGDYSNQPQHF. The CDR3 coding sequence is TGTGCCTGGAGCACAGGGGATTATAGCAATCAGCCCCAGCATTTT.

In this sample, this clonotype turned up a few times. The chain has TRBV5-1 and TRBJ2-1; D remains ambiguous. From germline, CDR1 is SGHRS and CDR2 YFSETQ. Trimming took off 0 bases at V and 7 bases at J, with 8 bases between the two ends. The CDR3 has 13 residues. The CDR3 sequence is CASSLVHGNEQFF. CDR3 bases: TGCGCCAGCAGCTTGGTCCACGGGAATGAGCAGTTCTTC.

The table lists this clonotype with many counts. The V gene is TRBV5-5, the J gene TRBJ2-7; TRBD1 aligns across 7 bases. V shed 4 bases, J shed 2 bases, and the junction held 12 bases outside the gene matches. The germline CDR1 and CDR2 sequences are SGHKS and YYEKEE (reference sequence). CDR3 length equals 16 residues. Here the CDR3 DNA reads TGTGCCAGCAGCCCATCAAAGGACAGGAGGACCTACGAGCAGTACTTC. It translates to CASSPSKDRRTYEQYF. The variable domain in full, with the rest retrieved from reference TRBV5-5 and TRBJ2-7, is DAGVTQSPTHLIKTRGQQVTLRCSPISGHKSVSWYQQVLGQGPQFIFQYYEKEERGRGNFPDRFSARQFPNYSSELNVNALLLGDSALYLCASSPSKDRRTYEQYFGPGTRLTVT.

On this clonotype: This sequence may be a read error, since a much larger clone differs from it by one base. This chain connects TRBV28 to TRBJ2-7; D tentatively fits TRBD1 or TRBD2 (7 bases each). The V and J ends lost 8 bases and 4 bases respectively, with 18 bases between them. Germline lookup yields CDR1 MDHEN and CDR2 SYDVKM. The length of the CDR3 is 14 residues. CDR3 loop: CASGDWQGGYEQYF. The CDR3 bases are TGTGCCAGCGGGGACTGGCAGGGGGGGTACGAGCAGTACTTC.

Comments on this clonotype: An end of the junction differs from the germline gene, which may be a read error. This chain connects TRBV7-7 to TRBJ2-5; TRBD2 aligns across 12 bases. The germline V gene has CDR1 SSHAT and CDR2 FNYEAQ (reference sequence). The CDR3 totals 15 residues. The CDR3 coding sequence is TGTGCTAGCAGCCCTAGCGGGGGGGCCCAAGAGACCCAGTACTTC. Its protein is CASSPSGGAQETQYF. Variable domain in full (rest from reference TRBV7-7 and TRBJ2-5): GAGVSQSPRYKVTKRGQDVTLRCDPISSHATLYWYQQALGQGPEFLTYFNYEAQPDKSGLPSDRFSAERPEGSISTLTIQRTEQRDSAMYRCASSPSGGAQETQYFGPGTRLLVL.

This sequence joins TRBV5-4 and TRBJ1-4, with TRBD1 as a possible D gene (5 bases). This CDR3 has 15 amino acids. V gave up 1 base and J gave up 7 bases, with 14 bases separating them. CDR1 is SGHNT and CDR2 is YYREEE in the germline V gene (reference sequence). The CDR3 DNA is TGTGCCAGCAGCTTGCGTACTCAGGGAGGTGAAAAACTGTTTTTT. Its protein product is CASSLRTQGGEKLFF.

V gene TRBV29-1 combines with J gene TRBJ1-5, with D perhaps TRBD1 (6 bases). CDR1 and CDR2 from the germline V gene are SQVTM and ANQGSEA. The CDR3 has 12 residues. V lost 4 bases to trimming and J lost 3 bases, with 7 bases between them. The CDR3 bases are TGCAGCGTTGGGGGGCTCAATCAGCCCCAGCATTTT. It translates to CSVGGLNQPQHF.

This clonotype has ten or more counts. V usage is TRBV27 and J usage is TRBJ1-1; 7 bases map to TRBD1. Per the germline V gene, CDR1 is MNHEY and CDR2 is SMNVEV (reference sequence). Losses at the gene ends were 7 bases for V and 6 bases for J; bases not matched to a gene: 11. The CDR3 loop spans 14 amino acids. CDR3 sequence: CASNQQGYSSEAFF. As DNA, the CDR3 is TGTGCCAGCAACCAACAGGGGTACAGTTCTGAAGCTTTCTTT.

The sample holds many counts of this clonotype. The chain couples TRBV28 to TRBJ2-4; D may be TRBD1 (6 bases). Trimming took off 2 bases at V and 2 bases at J, with 7 bases between the two ends. Germline assignment: CDR1 MDHEN and CDR2 SYDVKM. This CDR3 has 14 residues. CDR3 region: CASSLGQPKNIQYF. CDR3 bases: TGTGCCAGCAGTTTAGGACAGCCCAAAAACATTCAGTACTTC.